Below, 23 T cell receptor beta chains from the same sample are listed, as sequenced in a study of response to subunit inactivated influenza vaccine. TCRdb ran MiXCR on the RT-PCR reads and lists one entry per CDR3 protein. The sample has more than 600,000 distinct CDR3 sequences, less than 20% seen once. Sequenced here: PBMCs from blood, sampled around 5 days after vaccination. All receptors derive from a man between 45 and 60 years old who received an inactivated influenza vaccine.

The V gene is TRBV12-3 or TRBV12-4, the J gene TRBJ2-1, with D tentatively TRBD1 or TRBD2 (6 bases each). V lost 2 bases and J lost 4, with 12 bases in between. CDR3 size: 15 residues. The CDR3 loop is CASSLIGGGYNEQFF. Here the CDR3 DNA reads TGTGCCAGCAGTTTAATCGGGGGCGGGTACAATGAGCAGTTCTTC.

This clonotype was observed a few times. CDR3 loop: CSGTGTGMNTEAFF. The CDR3 DNA reads as TGCAGCGGAACCGGGACAGGCATGAACACTGAAGCTTTCTTT. This chain joins TRBV29-1 and TRBJ1-1; TRBD1 agrees at 8 bases. This CDR3 has 14 amino acids. Germline CDR1 reads SQVTM; CDR2 reads ANQGSEA. J was trimmed by 0 bases and V by 7 bases; bases with no gene match: 7.

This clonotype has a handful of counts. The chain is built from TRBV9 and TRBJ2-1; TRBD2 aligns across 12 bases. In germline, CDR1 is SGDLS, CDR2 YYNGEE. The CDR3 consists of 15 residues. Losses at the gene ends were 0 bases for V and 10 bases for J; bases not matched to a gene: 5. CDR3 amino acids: CASSVGTSGDGEQFF. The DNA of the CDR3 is TGTGCCAGCAGCGTAGGGACTAGCGGGGACGGGGAGCAGTTCTTC.

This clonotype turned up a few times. In DNA, the CDR3 is TGCAGTGCTAAGGACTCGAGCCACGAGCAGTACTTC. This encodes CSAKDSSHEQYF. This chain joins TRBV20-1 and TRBJ2-7, with a possible D match to TRBD2 (5 bases). Germline V gene lookup returns CDR1 DFQATT and CDR2 SNEGSKA (reference sequence). The CDR3 totals 12 residues. Trimming left V 4 bases short and J 5 bases short, with 12 bases between.

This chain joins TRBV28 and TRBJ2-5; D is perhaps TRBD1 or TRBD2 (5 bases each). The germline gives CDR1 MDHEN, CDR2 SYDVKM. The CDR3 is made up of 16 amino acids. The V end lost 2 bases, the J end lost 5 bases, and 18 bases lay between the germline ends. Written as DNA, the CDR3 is TGTGCCAGCAGTTTAAGAATTGAGGGAACAGGCGAGACCCAGTACTTC. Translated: CASSLRIEGTGETQYF.

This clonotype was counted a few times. The CDR3 DNA is TGTGCCACCAGCAGAGGGGATAGCGGGAGCCAAGAGACCCAGTACTTC. Its protein is CATSRGDSGSQETQYF. The rearrangement joins TRBV15 to TRBJ2-5; 9 positions agree with TRBD2. The germline CDR1 and CDR2 sequences are LNHNV and YYDKDF (reference sequence). The CDR3 extends over 16 amino acids. The junction had 4 bases not matched to a gene; V was cut back by 1 base and J by 1 base.

CDR3 sequence: CSARMGHMNTEAFF. The CDR3 region has the DNA TGCAGTGCTAGAATGGGACACATGAACACTGAAGCTTTCTTT. The gene calls are TRBV20-1 and TRBJ1-1; the D gene is possibly TRBD1 (6 bases). V was pared by 2 bases and J by 0 bases, with 10 bases between. This CDR3 spans 14 amino acids. CDR1 and CDR2 (germline): DFQATT, SNEGSKA (reference sequence).

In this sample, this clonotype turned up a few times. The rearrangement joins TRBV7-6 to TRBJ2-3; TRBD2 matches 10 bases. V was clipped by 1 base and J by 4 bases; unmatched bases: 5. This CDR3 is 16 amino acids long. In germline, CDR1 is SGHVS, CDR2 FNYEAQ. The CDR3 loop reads CASSLVPSGSPDTQYF. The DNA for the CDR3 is TGTGCCAGCAGCTTAGTCCCTAGCGGGAGTCCAGATACGCAGTATTTT. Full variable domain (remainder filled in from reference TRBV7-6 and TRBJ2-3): GAGVSQSPRYKVTKRGQDVALRCDPISGHVSLYWYRQALGQGPEFLTYFNYEAQQDKSGLPNDRFSAERPEGSISTLTIQRTEQRDSAMYRCASSLVPSGSPDTQYFGPGTRLTVL.

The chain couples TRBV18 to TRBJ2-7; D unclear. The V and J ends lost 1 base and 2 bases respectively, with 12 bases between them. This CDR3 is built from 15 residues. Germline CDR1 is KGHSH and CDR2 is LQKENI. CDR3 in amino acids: CASSPRVGETYEQYF. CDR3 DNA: TGTGCCAGCTCACCACGGGTTGGGGAAACCTACGAGCAGTACTTC.

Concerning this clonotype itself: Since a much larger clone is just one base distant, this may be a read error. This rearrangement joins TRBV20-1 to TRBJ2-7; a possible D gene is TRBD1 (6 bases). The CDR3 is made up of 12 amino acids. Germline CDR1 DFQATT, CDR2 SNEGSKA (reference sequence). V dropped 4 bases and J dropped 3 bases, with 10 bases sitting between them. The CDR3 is CSATIQGYEQYF. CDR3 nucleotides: TGCAGTGCTACGATACAGGGCTACGAGCAGTACTTC.

In DNA, the CDR3 is TGCAGTGCTAGAGGGACTAGCGGGAGGGACGAAGAGACCCAGTACTTC. Its translation: CSARGTSGRDEETQYF. The V gene is TRBV20-1, the J gene TRBJ2-5; the match to TRBD2 covers 15 bases. The V gene's germline CDR1 is DFQATT and CDR2 SNEGSKA (reference sequence). CDR3 length: 16 amino acids. The trim removed 1 base at V and 3 bases at J, leaving 3 bases unmatched.

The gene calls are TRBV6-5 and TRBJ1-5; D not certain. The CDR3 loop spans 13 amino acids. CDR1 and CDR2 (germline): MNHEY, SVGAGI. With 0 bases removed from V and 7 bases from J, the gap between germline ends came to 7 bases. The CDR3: CASSYSFMQPQHF. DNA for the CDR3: TGTGCCAGCAGTTACTCTTTTATGCAGCCCCAGCATTTT.

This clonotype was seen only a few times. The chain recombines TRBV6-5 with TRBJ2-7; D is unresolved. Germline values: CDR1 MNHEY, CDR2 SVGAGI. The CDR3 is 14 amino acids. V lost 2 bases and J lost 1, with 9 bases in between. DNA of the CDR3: TGTGCCAGCAGTTACCTGGCGGAATCCTACGAGCAGTACTTC. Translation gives CASSYLAESYEQYF.

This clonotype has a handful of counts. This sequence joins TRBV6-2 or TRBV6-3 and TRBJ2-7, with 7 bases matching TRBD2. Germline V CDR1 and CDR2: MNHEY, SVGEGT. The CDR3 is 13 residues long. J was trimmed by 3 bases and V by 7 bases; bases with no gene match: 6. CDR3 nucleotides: TGTGCCAGCACGGGGGGAACAAACTACGAGCAGTACTTC. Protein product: CASTGGTNYEQYF.

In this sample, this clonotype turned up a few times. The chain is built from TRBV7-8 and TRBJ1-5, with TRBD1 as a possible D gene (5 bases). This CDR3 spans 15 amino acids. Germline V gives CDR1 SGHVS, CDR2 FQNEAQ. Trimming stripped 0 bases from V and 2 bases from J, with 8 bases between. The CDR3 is CASSLAGAGNQPQHF. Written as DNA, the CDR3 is TGTGCCAGCAGCTTAGCAGGGGCGGGCAATCAGCCCCAGCATTTT.

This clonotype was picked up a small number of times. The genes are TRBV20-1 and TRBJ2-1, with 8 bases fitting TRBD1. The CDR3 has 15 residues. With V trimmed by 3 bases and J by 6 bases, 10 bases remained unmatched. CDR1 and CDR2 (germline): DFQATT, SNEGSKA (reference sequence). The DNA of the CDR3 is TGCAGTGCTAGCAATTCACAGGGGGTGGGCAATGAGCAGTTCTTC. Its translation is CSASNSQGVGNEQFF.

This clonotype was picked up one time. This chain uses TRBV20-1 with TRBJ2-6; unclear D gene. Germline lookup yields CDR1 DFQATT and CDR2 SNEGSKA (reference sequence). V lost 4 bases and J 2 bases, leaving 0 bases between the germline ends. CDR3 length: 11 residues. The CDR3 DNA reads TGCAGTGCTACTGGGGCCAACGTCCTGACTTTC. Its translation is CSATGANVLTF.

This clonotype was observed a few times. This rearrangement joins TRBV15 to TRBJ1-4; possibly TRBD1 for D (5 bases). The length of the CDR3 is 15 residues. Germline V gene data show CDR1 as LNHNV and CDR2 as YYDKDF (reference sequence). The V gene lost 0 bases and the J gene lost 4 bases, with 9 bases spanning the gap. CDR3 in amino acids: CATSRDQGYNEKLFF. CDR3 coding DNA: TGTGCCACCAGCAGAGACCAGGGCTATAATGAAAAACTGTTTTTT.

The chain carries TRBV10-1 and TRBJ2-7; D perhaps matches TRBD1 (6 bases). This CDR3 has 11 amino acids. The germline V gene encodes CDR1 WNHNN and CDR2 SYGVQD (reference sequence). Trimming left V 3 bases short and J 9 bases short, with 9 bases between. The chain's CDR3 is CASSDATGQYF. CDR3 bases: TGCGCCAGCAGTGACGCGACAGGGCAGTACTTC.

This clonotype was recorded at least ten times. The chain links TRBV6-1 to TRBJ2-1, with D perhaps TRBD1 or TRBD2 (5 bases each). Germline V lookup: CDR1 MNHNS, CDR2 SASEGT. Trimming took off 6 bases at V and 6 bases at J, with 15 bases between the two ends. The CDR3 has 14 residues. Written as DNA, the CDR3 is TGTGCCAGCAGGCCAGGGTATGGAGGCAATGAGCAGTTCTTC. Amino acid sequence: CASRPGYGGNEQFF.

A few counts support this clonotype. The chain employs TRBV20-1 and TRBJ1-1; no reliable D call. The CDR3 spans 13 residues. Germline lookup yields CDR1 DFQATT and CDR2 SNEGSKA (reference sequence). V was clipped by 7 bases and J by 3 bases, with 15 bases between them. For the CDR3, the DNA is TGCAGTGTCCCCCGGGTGGGCCACACTGAAGCTTTCTTT. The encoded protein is CSVPRVGHTEAFF.

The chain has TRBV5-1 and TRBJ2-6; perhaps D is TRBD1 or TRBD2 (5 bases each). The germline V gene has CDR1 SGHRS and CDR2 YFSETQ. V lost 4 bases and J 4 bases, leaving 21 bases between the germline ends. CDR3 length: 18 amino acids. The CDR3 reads CASSPGPKVGDGANVLTF. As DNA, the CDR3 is TGCGCCAGCAGCCCGGGACCCAAAGTGGGTGACGGGGCCAACGTCCTGACTTTC.

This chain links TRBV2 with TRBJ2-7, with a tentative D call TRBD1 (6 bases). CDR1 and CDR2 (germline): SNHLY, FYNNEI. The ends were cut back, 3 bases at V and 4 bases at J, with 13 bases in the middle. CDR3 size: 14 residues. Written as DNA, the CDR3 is TGTGCCAGCAGTGATGGGATACAGGGATACGAGCAGTACTTC. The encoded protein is CASSDGIQGYEQYF.